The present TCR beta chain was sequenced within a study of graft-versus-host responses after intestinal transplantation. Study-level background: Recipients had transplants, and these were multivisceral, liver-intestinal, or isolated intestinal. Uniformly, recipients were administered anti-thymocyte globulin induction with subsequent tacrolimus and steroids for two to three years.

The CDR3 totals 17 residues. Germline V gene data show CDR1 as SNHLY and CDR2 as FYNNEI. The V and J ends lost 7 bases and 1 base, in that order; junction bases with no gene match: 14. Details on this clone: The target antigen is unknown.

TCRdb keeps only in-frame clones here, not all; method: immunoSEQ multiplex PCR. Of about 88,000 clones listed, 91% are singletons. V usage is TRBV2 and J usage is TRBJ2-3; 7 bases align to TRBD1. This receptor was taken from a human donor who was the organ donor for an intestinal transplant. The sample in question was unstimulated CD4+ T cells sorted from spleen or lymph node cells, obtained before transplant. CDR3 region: CASIPIKTGPGTDTQYF. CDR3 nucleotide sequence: TGTGCCAGCATCCCTATAAAGACAGGGCCTGGCACAGATACGCAGTATTTT.